Listed here are 18 T cell receptor beta chains from one sample, sequenced in a study of blood T cell repertoires in COVID-19. Clones were read by immunoSEQ multiplex PCR, and TCRdb kept only the in-frame ones, dropping some. In the table there are around 91,000 clones, about 85% of which are singletons. The sequencing input was peripheral blood. The receptor source for this set is a man at least 80 years old with acute or convalescent COVID-19.

The chain employs TRBV5-1 and TRBJ1-4, with no clear D. CDR1 and CDR2 (germline): SGHRS, YFSETQ. Trimming pared 4 bases from V and 0 bases from J, leaving 10 bases between. This CDR3 has 15 residues. CDR3 loop: CASSDLGSTNEKLFF. In nucleotides, the CDR3 is TGCGCCAGCAGCGACTTGGGTTCAACTAATGAAAAACTGTTTTTT.

This clone was found a few times. V usage is TRBV19 and J usage is TRBJ2-7; D may be TRBD2 (6 bases). V dropped 5 bases and J dropped 0 bases, with 17 bases sitting between them. The CDR3 consists of 16 residues. The germline V gene has CDR1 LNHDA and CDR2 SQIVND (reference sequence). The CDR3: CASSPSGTPTSYEQYF. As DNA, the CDR3 is TGTGCCAGTAGTCCTTCCGGGACTCCTACCTCCTACGAGCAGTACTTC.

The V call is TRBV7-8, the J call TRBJ2-5; D gene unclear. Trimming left V 2 bases short and J 3 bases short, with 22 bases between. The germline CDR1 and CDR2 sequences are SGHVS and FQNEAQ. CDR3 length equals 18 residues. The DNA of the CDR3 is TGTGCCAGCAGCTTAAGTCTTTGGTCCGTTAAAACGGAAGAGACCCAGTACTTC. Its protein is CASSLSLWSVKTEETQYF.

The sample holds one count of this clone. V usage is TRBV12-3 or TRBV12-4 and J usage is TRBJ1-1; a possible D gene is TRBD1 (5 bases). The CDR3 is made up of 13 amino acids. Trimming stripped 1 base from V and 6 bases from J, with 9 bases between. The CDR3 protein is CASSLVGPSEAFF. The CDR3 DNA reads TGTGCCAGCAGTTTAGTGGGGCCGTCTGAAGCTTTCTTT.

The rearrangement uses TRBV9 and TRBJ2-3; 11 bases fit TRBD2. This CDR3 contains 15 residues. The V gene end was trimmed by 0 bases and the J gene end by 4 bases; junction bases not matched to a gene: 1. Germline CDR1 reads SGDLS; CDR2 reads YYNGEE. The CDR3 DNA reads as TGTGCCAGCAGCGTAGCACTAGCGGGAGCAGATACGCAGTATTTT. Translation: CASSVALAGADTQYF.

The chain links TRBV6-2 or TRBV6-3 to TRBJ1-1, with TRBD1 matching 9 bases. The CDR3 length is 15 residues. V gave up 5 bases and J gave up 3 bases; unmatched junction bases: 7. Germline CDR1 MNHEY, CDR2 SVGEGT. CDR3 nucleotides: TGTGCCAGCAGTCTGCCGGGACAGGGTTACACTGAAGCTTTCTTT. Amino acid sequence: CASSLPGQGYTEAFF.

The chain uses TRBV3-1 (or the pseudogene TRBV3-2) and TRBJ2-7; tentatively, D is TRBD2 (5 bases). This CDR3 is 14 amino acids long. Per germline, CDR1 LGHDT and CDR2 YNNKEL (reference sequence). V gave up 4 bases and J gave up 2 bases, with 12 bases separating them. Here the CDR3 reads CASSPFGLPYEQYF. As DNA, the CDR3 is TGTGCCAGCAGCCCCTTCGGACTCCCCTACGAGCAGTACTTC.

The chain links TRBV9 to TRBJ2-7, with D hard to call. The CDR3 consists of 14 residues. The V end was cut by 0 bases, the J end by 2 bases, with 9 bases between. CDR1 and CDR2 (germline): SGDLS, YYNGEE. The CDR3 spells CASSVATSAYEQYF. The CDR3 DNA sequence: TGTGCCAGCAGCGTAGCTACTTCGGCCTACGAGCAGTACTTC. The whole variable domain, filled in from reference TRBV9 and TRBJ2-7, reads DSGVTQTPKHLITATGQRVTLRCSPRSGDLSVYWYQQSLDQGLQFLIQYYNGEERAKGNILERFSAQQFPDLHSELNLSSLELGDSALYFCASSVATSAYEQYFGPGTRLTVT.

The J gene is TRBJ2-7, the V gene TRBV12-5; no firm D call. The CDR3 contains 15 residues. Trimming removed 5 bases at V and 1 base at J, with 15 bases between. Looked up from germline, CDR1 is LGHNT and CDR2 is FRNRAP. CDR3 bases: TGTGCTAGTGGTCCAGGTCTGGCCAGATCCTACGAGCAGTACTTC. It specifies CASGPGLARSYEQYF.

A few counts support this clone. This chain links TRBV29-1 with TRBJ1-2, with a tentative D call TRBD1 (6 bases). The CDR3 covers 13 residues. V was cut by 5 bases and J by 3 bases, with 13 bases left in between. From germline, CDR1 is SQVTM and CDR2 ANQGSEA. CDR3 sequence reads: CSVRAPGDYGYTF. The CDR3 DNA follows: TGCAGCGTTAGAGCTCCAGGGGACTATGGCTACACCTTC.

The chain uses TRBV7-3 and TRBJ2-2; 8 bases line up with TRBD2. Germline V gene sequence: CDR1 SGHTA, CDR2 FQGTGA. The CDR3 has 15 amino acids. The V segment lost 5 bases and the J segment 5 bases; nucleotides outside the gene matches: 7. CDR3 residues: CASSPTGLGTGELFF. The DNA for the CDR3 is TGTGCCAGCAGCCCGACGGGACTAGGAACCGGGGAGCTGTTTTTT. The full variable domain, with the rest looked up from reference TRBV7-3 and TRBJ2-2, is GAGVSQTPSNKVTEKGKYVELRCDPISGHTALYWYRQSLGQGPEFLIYFQGTGAADDSGLPNDRFFAVRPEGSVSTLKIQRTERGDSAVYLCASSPTGLGTGELFFGEGSRLTVL.

The V gene is TRBV30, the J gene TRBJ2-1; TRBD1 aligns across 8 bases. Germline CDR1 GTSNPN, CDR2 SVGIG (reference sequence). The CDR3 runs to 15 residues. V lost 2 bases, J lost 6 bases, and 9 bases stayed unmatched. The CDR3 DNA follows: TGTGCCTGGAGTTCCGGCGGACAGGGCATCAATGAGCAGTTCTTC. It encodes CAWSSGGQGINEQFF.

V is TRBV4-1 and J is TRBJ2-5, with D hard to call. Germline V gives CDR1 MGHRA, CDR2 YSYEKL. Trimming pared 1 base from V and 0 bases from J, leaving 3 bases between. The CDR3 sequence is 13 residues long. CDR3 in DNA: TGCGCCAGCAGCCAAGCGTACCAAGAGACCCAGTACTTC. It yields the protein CASSQAYQETQYF.

In DNA form, the CDR3 reads TGTGCCAGCCGGGGGGGGCAGTCAGATACGCAGTATTTT. It translates to CASRGGQSDTQYF. The gene calls are TRBV2 and TRBJ2-3; 8 bases match TRBD2. The CDR3 totals 13 residues. Germline V gives CDR1 SNHLY, CDR2 FYNNEI. The trim removed 8 bases at V and 4 bases at J, leaving 5 bases unmatched.

In DNA form, the CDR3 reads TGTGCCAGCAGCTTAGACAGGGGGCAGGGTGGCTACACCTTC. This gives the protein CASSLDRGQGGYTF. The chain uses TRBV7-3 and TRBJ1-2; 10 nucleotides match TRBD1. The germline V gene has CDR1 SGHTA and CDR2 FQGTGA. V was pared by 2 bases and J by 7 bases, with 4 bases of the junction left unmatched. The CDR3 extends over 14 amino acids.

J is TRBJ1-2 and V is TRBV27; 7 bases fit TRBD1. The junction had 9 bases not matched to a gene; V was cut back by 5 bases and J by 6 bases. Germline CDR1 reads MNHEY; CDR2 reads SMNVEV (reference sequence). The CDR3 runs to 14 residues. Here the CDR3 reads CASSVYRGSDGYTF. Here the CDR3 DNA reads TGTGCCAGCAGTGTATACAGGGGCTCGGATGGCTACACCTTC.

V gene TRBV19 combines with J gene TRBJ1-3; D not resolved. Germline V CDR1 and CDR2: LNHDA, SQIVND (reference sequence). Trimming left V 9 bases short and J 0 bases short, with 12 bases between. The CDR3 contains 14 residues. The CDR3 here is CASFDTFSGNTIYF. DNA for the CDR3: TGTGCCAGCTTTGACACTTTCTCTGGAAACACCATATATTTT.

CDR3 nucleotide sequence: TGTGCCAGCAGCCAATCTGCCGGTGGAAACACCATATATTTT. This sequence encodes CASSQSAGGNTIYF. J is TRBJ1-3 and V is TRBV3-1 (or the pseudogene TRBV3-2); D call uncertain. The CDR3 is 14 amino acids. The germline V gene encodes CDR1 LGHDT and CDR2 YNNKEL (reference sequence). Between the trimmed V and J ends, which lost 2 bases and 3 bases, there was a span of 8 bases.